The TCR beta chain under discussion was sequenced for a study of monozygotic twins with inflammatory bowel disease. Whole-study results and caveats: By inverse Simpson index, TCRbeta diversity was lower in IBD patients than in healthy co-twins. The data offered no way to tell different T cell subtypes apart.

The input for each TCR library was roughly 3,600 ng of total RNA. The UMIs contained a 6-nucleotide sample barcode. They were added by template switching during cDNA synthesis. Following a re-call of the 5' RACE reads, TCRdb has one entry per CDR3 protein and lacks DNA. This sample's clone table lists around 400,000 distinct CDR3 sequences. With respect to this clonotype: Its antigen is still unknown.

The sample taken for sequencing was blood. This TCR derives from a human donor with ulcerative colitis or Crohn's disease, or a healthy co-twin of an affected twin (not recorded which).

This chain's CDR3 is CSARFPGMRNTIYF. J is TRBJ1-3 and V is TRBV20-1; TCRdb names TRBD1, which stays unverified in the absence of DNA. Germline V CDR1 and CDR2: DFQATT, SNEGSKA (reference sequence). The CDR3 spans 14 residues.